A single sample gave rise to the 28 T cell receptor beta chains below, sequenced in a study of T cells in Graves' hyperthyroidism and ophthalmopathy. Amplified TCR beta CDR3 regions derived from RNA transcripts. A set of HTBI primers served as the primers for a first-round RT-PCR of the TCR CDR3. TCRdb re-analysed the multiplex PCR reads in MiXCR, keeping a single row per CDR3 protein. Among 300,000 to 350,000 distinct CDR3 sequences listed, 16% were seen once. Material for sequencing was blood. These receptors were obtained from a man aged 25-45 years with Graves' hyperthyroidism.

The table lists this clonotype with a few counts. A much larger clone sits a single nucleotide away, making a read error possible. This sequence joins TRBV7-8 and TRBJ2-4; TRBD2 agrees at 10 bases. V lost 5 bases to trimming and J lost 8 bases; unmatched junction nucleotides: 9. Germline V gene sequence: CDR1 SGHVS, CDR2 FQNEAQ. This CDR3 is 15 amino acids long. The CDR3 DNA is TGTGCCAGCAGCCCGGGACTAGCGTCTTTTGACATTCAGTACTTC. Translating gives CASSPGLASFDIQYF.

This clonotype has a count of ten or more. The chain combines TRBV28 with TRBJ2-3; 12 nucleotides line up with TRBD1. V trimming: 5 bases; J trimming: 3 bases; junction bases outside the gene matches: 3. Germline CDR1 MDHEN, CDR2 SYDVKM. This CDR3 is 15 amino acids long. For the CDR3, the DNA is TGTGCCAGCAGTCGGGACAGGGGGCTGACAGATACGCAGTATTTT. Translation gives CASSRDRGLTDTQYF. The whole variable domain, remainder taken from reference TRBV28 and TRBJ2-3, is DVKVTQSSRYLVKRTGEKVFLECVQDMDHENMFWYRQDPGLGLRLIYFSYDVKMKEKGDIPEGYSVSREKKERFSLILESASTNQTSMYLCASSRDRGLTDTQYFGPGTRLTVL.

Many counts were recorded for this clonotype. The chain couples TRBV2 to TRBJ2-1; 7 nucleotides match TRBD2. This CDR3 region has 14 residues. Germline V gives CDR1 SNHLY, CDR2 FYNNEI. Losses at the gene ends were 5 bases for V and 7 bases for J; bases not matched to a gene: 8. The CDR3 bases are TGTGCCAGCAGTCTTTCCTGGGGGGGGAATGAGCAGTTCTTC. Translated: CASSLSWGGNEQFF.

The rearrangement links TRBV12-5 to TRBJ2-4, with 9 bases lining up with TRBD2. From germline, CDR1 is LGHNT and CDR2 FRNRAP. This CDR3 has 17 amino acids. Trimming at V came to 7 bases and at J to 3 bases, leaving 13 bases not matched to a gene. CDR3 DNA sequence: TGTGCTAGTGCCCTAATCACTAGCGGGCCCGACAAAAACATTCAGTACTTC. Translating it yields CASALITSGPDKNIQYF.

This clonotype was picked up a small number of times. This sequence joins TRBV20-1 and TRBJ1-5; D perhaps matches TRBD1 (5 bases). V lost 3 bases and J 4 bases, leaving 13 bases between the germline ends. This CDR3 has 14 residues. Germline V gene data show CDR1 as DFQATT and CDR2 as SNEGSKA (reference sequence). CDR3 protein: CSARSGGGNQPQHF. CDR3 in DNA: TGCAGTGCTAGGTCCGGCGGGGGAAATCAGCCCCAGCATTTT.

This clonotype has just a few counts. CDR3 sequence reads: CASKGYTSGANVLTF. Written as DNA, the CDR3 is TGTGCCAGCAAAGGATACACATCTGGGGCCAACGTCCTGACTTTC. The chain is built from TRBV12-3 or TRBV12-4 and TRBJ2-6; D remains ambiguous. This CDR3 is 15 amino acids long. V was trimmed by 7 bases and J by 1 base, leaving 11 bases between them.

This clonotype appeared many times. The chain is built from TRBV12-3 or TRBV12-4 and TRBJ1-5; no clear D gene. The CDR3 loop spans 12 amino acids. V was pared by 11 bases and J by 0 bases, with 8 bases between. Written as DNA, the CDR3 is TGTGCCTCCCGTGGTAGCAATCAGCCCCAGCATTTT. Amino acid sequence: CASRGSNQPQHF.

This clonotype was seen at least ten times. The chain recombines TRBV12-3 or TRBV12-4 with TRBJ1-4; D remains unclear. This CDR3 has 14 amino acids. V shed 5 bases and J shed 2 bases, with 9 bases lying between them. CDR3 amino acids: CASSPTTTNEKLFF. The CDR3 DNA is TGTGCCAGCAGTCCGACGACCACTAATGAAAAACTGTTTTTT.

This clonotype has just a few counts. The chain has TRBV30 and TRBJ2-1; D is undetermined. The CDR3 is made up of 13 amino acids. Germline CDR1 and CDR2: GTSNPN and SVGIG (reference sequence). Deletions cut 2 bases from V and 1 base from J, with 6 bases between. The CDR3, as DNA: TGTGCCTGGAGTACGAGATCCTACAATGAGCAGTTCTTC. This translates into CAWSTRSYNEQFF.

The rearrangement uses TRBV28 and TRBJ2-2; D is ambiguous. Per the germline V gene, CDR1 is MDHEN and CDR2 is SYDVKM. The V gene lost 4 bases and the J gene lost 5 bases, with 5 bases spanning the gap. CDR3 length: 12 amino acids. DNA for the CDR3: TGTGCCAGCAGTTCGTGGACCGGGGAGCTGTTTTTT. Protein sequence: CASSSWTGELFF.

With regard to this clonotype: A single base separates this from a much larger clone, so it may be a read error. V is TRBV6-2 or TRBV6-3 and J is TRBJ1-2, with D possibly TRBD1 on 6 matching bases. The V gene lost 0 bases and the J gene lost 12 bases, with 14 bases spanning the gap. Germline assignment: CDR1 MNHEY and CDR2 SVGEGT. The CDR3 covers 13 residues. CDR3 loop: CASSYSRGEGHTF. CDR3 sequence (DNA): TGTGCCAGCAGTTACTCGAGGGGGGAAGGCCACACCTTC.

The table lists this clonotype with many counts. The chain uses TRBV3-1 and TRBJ2-3; D unclear. Germline CDR1 LGHDT, CDR2 YNNKEL (reference sequence). Trimming left V 1 base short and J 4 bases short, with 6 bases between. CDR3 length: 13 amino acids. CDR3 bases: TGTGCCAGCAGCCAAGTATCAGCAGATACGCAGTATTTT. Amino acids: CASSQVSADTQYF.

This clonotype was seen at least ten times. The gene calls are TRBV3-1 and TRBJ2-7; D possibly corresponds to TRBD2 (5 bases). Germline CDR1 and CDR2: LGHDT and YNNKEL (reference sequence). The CDR3 covers 13 residues. Trimming left V 3 bases short and J 2 bases short, with 8 bases between. CDR3 region: CASSHTGTYEQYF. In DNA, the CDR3 is TGTGCCAGCAGCCATACGGGGACCTACGAGCAGTACTTC.

This clonotype was recorded a few times. The chain has TRBV3-1 and TRBJ1-1; D is unclear. Trimming removed 3 bases from V and 5 bases from J, with 10 bases in between. This CDR3 region has 13 residues. Germline V gene sequence: CDR1 LGHDT, CDR2 YNNKEL (reference sequence). In DNA form, the CDR3 reads TGTGCCAGCAGCCAGTTCAGAGGGACTGAAGCTTTCTTT. The encoded protein is CASSQFRGTEAFF.

This clonotype came up a few times. V and J are TRBV9 and TRBJ1-2; D uncertain. The length of the CDR3 is 14 residues. Germline values: CDR1 SGDLS, CDR2 YYNGEE. The V gene lost 0 bases and the J gene lost 2 bases, with 8 bases spanning the gap. Written as DNA, the CDR3 is TGTGCCAGCAGCGTAGTTGGGCAGAACTATGGCTACACCTTC. Translating it yields CASSVVGQNYGYTF.

This clonotype was seen many times. The gene calls are TRBV5-1 and TRBJ2-1; 14 nucleotides align to TRBD2. The V gene's germline CDR1 is SGHRS and CDR2 YFSETQ. The CDR3 has 16 residues. Losses at the gene ends were 4 bases for V and 9 bases for J; bases not matched to a gene: 9. CDR3: CASSLTTSGRGGEQFF. CDR3 coding DNA: TGCGCCAGCAGCCTTACGACTAGCGGGAGGGGGGGTGAGCAGTTCTTC. The entire variable domain, with the rest obtained from reference TRBV5-1 and TRBJ2-1, is as follows: KAGVTQTPRYLIKTRGQQVTLSCSPISGHRSVSWYQQTPGQGLQFLFEYFSETQRNKGNFPGRFSGRQFSNSRSEMNVSTLELGDSALYLCASSLTTSGRGGEQFFGPGTRLTVL.

V gene TRBV4-1 combines with J gene TRBJ2-3; 9 bases are shared with TRBD2. The germline V gene encodes CDR1 MGHRA and CDR2 YSYEKL. The V and J ends lost 1 base and 6 bases, in that order; junction bases with no gene match: 14. There are 18 residues in the CDR3. As DNA, the CDR3 is TGCGCCAGCAGCCAAGCTATTAGCGGGAGTTTCGTGTCGGATACGCAGTATTTT. This encodes CASSQAISGSFVSDTQYF.

At least ten counts were recorded for this clonotype. CDR3 sequence reads: CSAPLGLPEKLFF. The CDR3, as DNA: TGCAGTGCCCCGCTCGGCTTGCCAGAAAAACTGTTTTTT. This sequence joins TRBV20-1 and TRBJ1-4; D is uncertain. Trimming pared 6 bases from V and 8 bases from J, leaving 16 bases between. The CDR3 has 13 amino acids. The germline gives CDR1 DFQATT, CDR2 SNEGSKA (reference sequence).

The genes are TRBV27 and TRBJ1-2; D is perhaps TRBD1 (5 bases). Germline values: CDR1 MNHEY, CDR2 SMNVEV (reference sequence). There are 14 residues in the CDR3. The germline V and J ends were trimmed by 4 bases and 5 bases, with 14 bases remaining between them. CDR3: CASSSTAGTYGYTF. CDR3 DNA sequence: TGTGCCAGCAGTTCCACCGCCGGGACTTATGGCTACACCTTC.

This clonotype was seen repeatedly, ten times or more. At one boundary the junction diverges from the germline segment, which might be a read error. The chain uses TRBV7-2 and TRBJ2-7; no clear D gene. Per germline, CDR1 SGHTA and CDR2 FQGNSA. The CDR3 totals 14 residues. The CDR3 nucleotides read TGTGCCAGCAGCGTAGCCTCAACCTCTTACGAGCAGTACTTC. Protein: CASSVASTSYEQYF.

This clonotype was observed many times. The V gene is TRBV5-1, the J gene TRBJ2-3; 7 bases fit TRBD2. The germline V gene encodes CDR1 SGHRS and CDR2 YFSETQ. This CDR3 spans 14 amino acids. V shed 4 bases and J 5 bases; nucleotides not matched to a gene: 7. Written as DNA, the CDR3 is TGCGCCAGCAGCCCATCGGCGGGAGTAGATACGCAGTATTTT. It encodes CASSPSAGVDTQYF.

In its sample, this clonotype was seen many times. The J gene is TRBJ1-2, the V gene TRBV6-5; 11 bases are shared with TRBD1. Germline V gene data show CDR1 as MNHEY and CDR2 as SVGAGI. There are 14 residues in the CDR3. With V trimmed by 2 bases and J by 13 bases, 9 bases remained unmatched. In DNA, the CDR3 is TGTGCCAGCAGTTACGCGGGACAGGGGGTTGGAAGCACCTTC. It yields the protein CASSYAGQGVGSTF.

This clonotype was picked up many times. The chain employs TRBV5-6 and TRBJ2-1, with TRBD2 matching over 8 bases. Germline-derived CDR1 and CDR2 are SGHDT and YYEEEE. This CDR3 comprises 14 residues. The V segment lost 0 bases and the J segment 8 bases; nucleotides outside the gene matches: 4. The CDR3 sequence is CASSLEAGGYEQFF. For the CDR3, the DNA is TGTGCCAGCAGCTTGGAGGCGGGGGGCTATGAGCAGTTCTTC.

This clonotype has a handful of counts. The V call is TRBV7-3, the J call TRBJ1-6, with a tentative D call TRBD1 (5 bases). This CDR3 is 15 amino acids long. Germline CDR1 is SGHTA and CDR2 is FQGTGA. V was cut by 4 bases and J by 7 bases, with 14 bases left in between. CDR3 residues: CASSSGTETNSPLHF. CDR3 in DNA: TGTGCCAGCAGCTCGGGGACGGAGACAAATTCACCCCTCCACTTT.

The genes are TRBV14 and TRBJ2-1, with 13 nucleotides matching TRBD2. The CDR3 is made up of 15 amino acids. Trimming removed 1 base from V and 10 bases from J; junction bases left unmatched: 4. Germline CDR1 and CDR2: SGHDN and FVKESK. The CDR3 nucleotides read TGTGCCAGCAGCCAAGGGACTAGCGGGAGAATAGAGCAGTTCTTC. It encodes CASSQGTSGRIEQFF.

At least ten counts were recorded for this clonotype. The J gene is TRBJ2-7, the V gene TRBV7-2, with D perhaps matching TRBD2 (5 bases). The V end lost 3 bases, the J end lost 5 bases, and 8 bases lay between the germline ends. Germline V CDR1 and CDR2: SGHTA, FQGNSA. This CDR3 contains 12 residues. The DNA of the CDR3 is TGTGCCAGCAGCTTGCCGGGGAACGAGCAGTACTTC. This codes for CASSLPGNEQYF.

A few counts support this clonotype. The chain carries TRBV2 and TRBJ2-6; D unclear. This CDR3 is 13 amino acids long. Trimming shortened V by 8 bases and J by 3 bases, and 8 bases separated the two germline ends. CDR1 is SNHLY, CDR2 FYNNEI, per germline. The CDR3 is CASRPGGANVLTF. The CDR3 DNA sequence: TGTGCCAGCCGGCCTGGTGGGGCCAACGTCCTGACTTTC.

This chain joins TRBV7-8 and TRBJ1-5; D unresolved. This CDR3 comprises 12 residues. Trimming cost V 5 bases and J 4 bases, with 6 bases left between them. Germline V gene lookup returns CDR1 SGHVS and CDR2 FQNEAQ. CDR3 coding DNA: TGTGCCAGCAGCCAAGAGAATCAGCCCCAGCATTTT. This gives the protein CASSQENQPQHF.